What follows is one T cell receptor (beta chain) and its context. These data come from a study of T cell changes during pregnancy in multiple sclerosis. Trimming pared 5 bases from V and 8 bases from J, leaving 18 bases between. The CDR3 is made up of 14 amino acids. Germline values: CDR1 SGHTA, CDR2 FQGTGA. Clones were sequenced by immunoSEQ multiplex PCR, and TCRdb holds only the in-frame ones, with some missing. The data show approximately 41,000 clones, 94% seen once. The sample in question was CD4+ T cells from peripheral blood mononuclear cells, obtained in the second trimester of pregnancy. This TCR derives from a female donor with multiple sclerosis, enrolled in a pregnancy study. The chain uses TRBV7-3 and TRBJ1-1; unclear D gene. CDR3 DNA sequence: TGTGCCAGCAGCCCCAGCTTCGACTACTCCGAAGCTTTCTTT. Its protein is CASSPSFDYSEAFF.